These T cell receptor beta chains were read from a single sample in a study of post-analysis software for immune sequencing data. One entry per CDR3 protein, called by TCRdb with MiXCR from the PCR reads. Of about 200,000 distinct CDR3 sequences listed, 29% are singletons. Sequenced input: blood. The receptors come from a girl under 18 with multiple sclerosis. CDR3s leave out the opening cysteine and the closing phenylalanine or tryptophan. Fields, in order: V gene, J gene, clone size, D gene, CDR3 protein. The D gene is left open where the match is weak. The size field is filled for only some rows; it gives once, few, many or a size class.

TRBV12-3/TRBV12-4	TRBJ2-1	many	.	ASRLVGWGNEQF
TRBV29-1	TRBJ2-5	many	TRBD1	SVVGTGEETQY
TRBV20-1	TRBJ2-5	few	.	SALGAGWETQY
TRBV10-2	TRBJ1-2	many	.	ASSDLGGRGYT
TRBV6-6	TRBJ1-1	few	.	ASLGRANTEAF
TRBV6-2/TRBV6-3	.	once	.	ASSPETRFRSSYEQY
TRBV5-5	TRBJ1-1	many	.	ASSLLSQGNTEAF
TRBV5-1	.	few	TRBD2	ASSPGVLAGDRNPYNEQY
TRBV30	TRBJ2-3	many	.	AWSYMEDPGTDTQY
TRBV30	TRBJ2-2	.	.	AWSVHSPVTGELF
TRBV3-1	TRBJ2-5	.	TRBD2	ACSPQTGGQY
TRBV24-1	TRBJ2-3	few	.	ATSHADHFTDTQY
TRBV28	TRBJ2-5	many	.	ASRPTGRETQY
TRBV20-1	TRBJ2-6	.	.	SAYSAGANVLT
TRBV5-1	TRBJ2-1	many	TRBD2	ASSLTTGTKSNEQF
TRBV27	TRBJ2-7	.	.	VSRIAGEQY
TRBV4-1	TRBJ1-2	few	.	ARGRGNYGYT
TRBV28	TRBJ1-1	few	.	ASSTGYRMNTEAF
TRBV5-5	TRBJ1-1	few	TRBD1	ASSLQGADTEAF
TRBV29-1	TRBJ1-1	many	.	SGLNTEAF
TRBV2	TRBJ1-1	few	.	ASTMNTEAF
TRBV2	.	.	.	ASKNDGVEQY
TRBV12-3/TRBV12-4	TRBJ1-5	.	.	ASSWTDSNQPQH
TRBV5-1	TRBJ2-7	many	TRBD2	ASSSGTSGDSYEQY